These 27 T cell receptor beta chains share one sample of origin, sequenced in a study of patients and donors after allogeneic stem cell transplantation. TCRdb reprocessed the RT-PCR reads with MiXCR, giving one entry per CDR3 protein. The table lists 25,000 or so distinct CDR3 sequences, around 29% of them singletons. Sequencing used blood, either unsorted or a sorted T cell fraction (not recorded which). The receptors originated from a human donor who was either an allogeneic HSCT recipient or a stem cell or donor lymphocyte infusion donor (not recorded which). It is not recorded whose cells these are; they may come from a transplant donor.

The chain carries TRBV7-2 and TRBJ2-3; a possible D gene is TRBD1 (6 bases). There are 16 residues in the CDR3. Germline V gives CDR1 SGHTA, CDR2 FQGNSA. The ends were cut back, 5 bases at V and 5 bases at J, with 20 bases in the middle. This CDR3 is CASSARSRGHQDTQYF. The CDR3 DNA follows: TGTGCCAGCAGCGCGAGGAGTCGGGGACATCAAGATACGCAGTATTTT.

This clonotype was counted between two and nine times. This chain connects TRBV20-1 to TRBJ1-1; TRBD1 is a possible D gene (5 bases). The CDR3 consists of 14 residues. Germline CDR1 DFQATT, CDR2 SNEGSKA (reference sequence). The germline V and J ends were trimmed by 0 bases and 7 bases, with 15 bases remaining between them. The CDR3 DNA reads as TGCAGTGCTAGAGATGAGGGAAGAGGGGTTGAAGCTTTCTTT. Translation gives CSARDEGRGVEAFF.

The table lists this clonotype with many counts. This chain connects TRBV2 to TRBJ2-7; D is uncertain. The CDR3 runs 14 residues. The V end lost 2 bases, the J end lost 2 bases, and 10 bases lay between the germline ends. Germline V lookup: CDR1 SNHLY, CDR2 FYNNEI. The CDR3 sequence is CASSEWSTPYEQYF. The CDR3 DNA is TGTGCCAGCAGTGAATGGAGTACGCCCTACGAGCAGTACTTC.

Turning to this clonotype: Germline is not matched at one junction end, which may reflect a read error. The chain recombines TRBV2 with TRBJ1-5; D remains ambiguous. The CDR3 spans 14 residues. The germline V gene has CDR1 SNHLY and CDR2 FYNNEI. As DNA, the CDR3 is TGTGGCAGCCGGGCCGCACTAAGCAATCAGCCCCAGCATTTT. Protein sequence: CGSRAALSNQPQHF.

CDR3 residues: CASSLTGVGHEKLFF. The CDR3 DNA sequence: TGTGCCAGCAGTTTAACCGGGGTGGGTCATGAAAAACTGTTTTTT. The chain recombines TRBV28 with TRBJ1-4, with no clear D. The CDR3 has 15 residues. Germline loops: CDR1 MDHEN, CDR2 SYDVKM. V lost 2 bases to trimming and J lost 6 bases, with 13 bases between them.

The V gene is TRBV7-2, the J gene TRBJ2-2; perhaps TRBD1 as D (6 bases). CDR3 length: 15 residues. V was clipped by 2 bases and J by 2 bases, with 9 bases between them. Germline loops: CDR1 SGHTA, CDR2 FQGNSA. CDR3 region: CASSLNRVNTGELFF. CDR3 nucleotides: TGTGCCAGCAGCTTAAACAGGGTCAACACCGGGGAGCTGTTTTTT.

This clonotype was seen only a few times. The chain has TRBV28 and TRBJ1-5; 8 bases align to TRBD1. The V gene's germline CDR1 is MDHEN and CDR2 SYDVKM. This CDR3 is 15 amino acids long. V trimming: 3 bases; J trimming: 7 bases; junction bases outside the gene matches: 8. The CDR3 nucleotides read TGTGCCAGCAGTTTCCCAGGGGGCATGGGCCAGCCCCAGCATTTT. It is translated as CASSFPGGMGQPQHF.

V and J are TRBV12-3 or TRBV12-4 and TRBJ2-1, with 7 bases that match TRBD1. CDR3 length: 12 residues. The V and J ends lost 5 bases and 10 bases, in that order; junction bases with no gene match: 5. The chain's CDR3 is CASSETGQEQFF. The CDR3 nucleotides are TGTGCCAGCAGTGAGACAGGGCAGGAGCAGTTCTTC.

The sample holds many counts of this clonotype. The CDR3 region is CASSLAGQGATYGYTF. CDR3 bases: TGTGCCAGCAGCTTGGCCGGACAGGGGGCTACCTATGGCTACACCTTC. The V call is TRBV5-4, the J call TRBJ1-2, with 11 bases that match TRBD1. V lost 0 bases, J lost 4 bases, and 5 bases stayed unmatched. This CDR3 spans 16 amino acids. Germline-derived CDR1 and CDR2 are SGHNT and YYREEE (reference sequence).

The rearrangement links TRBV3-1 to TRBJ1-2; 8 nucleotides match TRBD1. Trimming cost V 4 bases and J 4 bases; bases outside gene matches: 8. Germline CDR1 reads LGHDT; CDR2 reads YNNKEL (reference sequence). This CDR3 contains 15 residues. The CDR3 DNA is TGTGCCAGCAGCCCTGAAGCAGGGGGCGGCTATGGCTACACCTTC. As protein: CASSPEAGGGYGYTF.

CDR3 region: CAIKGDRDNSPLHF. CDR3 bases: TGTGCCATAAAGGGAGACAGGGACAATTCACCCCTCCACTTT. The chain carries TRBV6-6 and TRBJ1-6; TRBD1 agrees at 7 bases. The V and J ends lost 10 bases and 7 bases, in that order; junction bases with no gene match: 10. Germline loops: CDR1 MNHNY, CDR2 SVGAGI (reference sequence). The length of the CDR3 is 14 residues.

The chain recombines TRBV7-2 with TRBJ1-1; D possibly corresponds to TRBD1 (6 bases). The CDR3 has 11 residues. Germline lookup yields CDR1 SGHTA and CDR2 FQGNSA. V lost 7 bases and J lost 11, with 14 bases in between. This CDR3 reads CASIQGLGAFF. The DNA for the CDR3 is TGTGCCAGCATCCAGGGGTTGGGGGCTTTCTTT.

Only a few counts were recorded for this clonotype. The chain combines TRBV15 with TRBJ1-1; tentative D call: TRBD1 (5 bases). Trimming left V 0 bases short and J 6 bases short, with 14 bases between. Per germline, CDR1 LNHNV and CDR2 YYDKDF (reference sequence). There are 15 residues in the CDR3. CDR3 coding DNA: TGTGCCACCAGCAGAGATCTTGGGGGACCCGCTGAAGCTTTCTTT. This encodes CATSRDLGGPAEAFF.

This sequence joins TRBV24-1 and TRBJ2-3, with D maybe TRBD2 (5 bases). Trimming pared 5 bases from V and 2 bases from J, leaving 10 bases between. The CDR3 length is 14 residues. Germline V gene data show CDR1 as KGHDR and CDR2 as SFDVKD. As DNA, the CDR3 is TGTGCCACCAGTGTCCCGGGGAACACAGATACGCAGTATTTT. Residues: CATSVPGNTDTQYF.

This clonotype occurred a few times. This sequence joins TRBV4-3 and TRBJ1-2, with 9 bases that match TRBD1. The germline V gene has CDR1 LGHNA and CDR2 YSLEER. The V gene end was trimmed by 3 bases and the J gene end by 4 bases; junction bases not matched to a gene: 6. This CDR3 has 15 residues. The CDR3 loop is CASSQGDRARYGYTF. The CDR3 bases are TGCGCCAGCAGCCAGGGGGACAGGGCGCGCTATGGCTACACCTTC.

The table lists this clonotype with a few counts. The chain is built from TRBV20-1 and TRBJ2-1, with TRBD1 identical over 9 bases. The CDR3 consists of 14 residues. V lost 1 base, J lost 7 bases, and 5 bases stayed unmatched. CDR1 is DFQATT and CDR2 is SNEGSKA in the germline V gene (reference sequence). The CDR3 loop is CSARVWDRANEQFF. The CDR3 region has the DNA TGCAGTGCTAGAGTCTGGGACAGGGCGAATGAGCAGTTCTTC.

The chain couples TRBV10-3 to TRBJ2-1; 8 bases are shared with TRBD2. J lost 8 bases, V lost 0 bases, and 6 bases had no gene match. This CDR3 region has 15 residues. The germline V gene has CDR1 ENHRY and CDR2 SYGVKD. The CDR3 is CAISESRPGRDEQFF. CDR3 DNA sequence: TGTGCCATCAGTGAGTCCCGACCCGGGAGGGATGAGCAGTTCTTC.

The chain recombines TRBV6-1 with TRBJ1-5, with 7 bases lining up with TRBD1. Trimming cost V 4 bases and J 2 bases; bases outside gene matches: 5. From germline, CDR1 is MNHNS and CDR2 SASEGT. The CDR3 contains 15 residues. The CDR3 DNA reads TGTGCCAGCAGTGCCGGGACAGAGGGCAATCAGCCCCAGCATTTT. As protein: CASSAGTEGNQPQHF.

V is TRBV30 and J is TRBJ1-1; 8 bases agree with TRBD1. The CDR3 length is 11 residues. CDR1 GTSNPN and CDR2 SVGIG come from the germline V gene (reference sequence). The V and J ends lost 3 bases and 8 bases, in that order; junction bases with no gene match: 2. CDR3 sequence: CAWSGQGEAFF. In DNA, the CDR3 is TGTGCCTGGAGCGGACAGGGCGAAGCTTTCTTT.

This clonotype was seen a handful of times. The V and J genes are TRBV12-3 or TRBV12-4 and TRBJ2-1; D possibly corresponds to TRBD2 (6 bases). V shed 0 bases and J shed 3 bases, with 15 bases lying between them. The CDR3 covers 17 residues. CDR3 in DNA: TGTGCCAGCAGTTTAGCCGATATACGGGGACTCTACAATGAGCAGTTCTTC. Translated, it gives CASSLADIRGLYNEQFF.

This chain uses TRBV12-2 with TRBJ1-3. TRBV12-2 has pseudogene status. The CDR3 has 8 amino acids. The CDR3 region is CAANTIYF. The DNA for the CDR3 is TGTGCAGCGAACACCATATATTTT.

In its sample, this clonotype was seen a few times. The V and J genes are TRBV5-4 and TRBJ2-1; possibly TRBD1 for D (5 bases). The CDR3 spans 14 residues. Germline loops: CDR1 SGHNT, CDR2 YYREEE (reference sequence). V was trimmed by 4 bases and J by 3 bases, leaving 11 bases between them. CDR3: CASSPDTHYNEQFF. CDR3 nucleotides: TGTGCCAGCAGCCCGGACACTCACTACAATGAGCAGTTCTTC.

This clonotype has only a few counts. The J gene is TRBJ2-5, the V gene TRBV20-1; TRBD2 matches at 12 bases. The CDR3 runs to 15 residues. J gave up 4 bases and V 8 bases, and 11 bases lay outside the gene matches. Germline CDR1 reads DFQATT; CDR2 reads SNEGSKA (reference sequence). For the CDR3, the DNA is TGCAGTTCCGACCCTAGCGGGGGGGCCGGAGAGACCCAGTACTTC. This codes for CSSDPSGGAGETQYF.

CDR3 region: CASTQAAAEAFF. The CDR3 DNA is TGTGCCAGCACTCAGGCGGCCGCTGAAGCTTTCTTT. V gene TRBV12-3 or TRBV12-4 combines with J gene TRBJ1-1; no definite D call. The V gene lost 7 bases and the J gene lost 6 bases, with 12 bases spanning the gap. This CDR3 has 12 amino acids.

Many counts were recorded for this clonotype. V usage is TRBV20-1 and J usage is TRBJ2-2; TRBD2 might be the D (6 bases). Trimming removed 7 bases at V and 3 bases at J, with 12 bases between. This CDR3 has 13 residues. Germline values: CDR1 DFQATT, CDR2 SNEGSKA (reference sequence). The CDR3 DNA sequence: TGCAGTGTTTGGGGGGTAGACACCGGGGAGCTGTTTTTT. It is translated as CSVWGVDTGELFF.

The table lists this clonotype with a few counts. The chain carries TRBV12-3 or TRBV12-4 and TRBJ1-2; 8 bases line up with TRBD1. This CDR3 has 16 amino acids. The J segment lost 1 base and the V segment lost 5 bases, leaving 9 bases of the junction unmatched. The CDR3 loop reads CASSRQGQPFNYGYTF. The CDR3 DNA sequence: TGTGCCAGCAGTAGACAGGGGCAACCGTTTAACTATGGCTACACCTTC.

This clonotype was observed at least ten times. In nucleotides, the CDR3 is TGTGCCAGCAGGGAGTCCAGGGGACGCCTCTATGGCTACACCTTC. This codes for CASRESRGRLYGYTF. The J gene is TRBJ1-2, the V gene TRBV28, with a possible D match to TRBD1 (6 bases). This CDR3 has 15 residues. Trimming removed 6 bases from V and 4 bases from J, with 18 bases in between. Germline V gene lookup returns CDR1 MDHEN and CDR2 SYDVKM.